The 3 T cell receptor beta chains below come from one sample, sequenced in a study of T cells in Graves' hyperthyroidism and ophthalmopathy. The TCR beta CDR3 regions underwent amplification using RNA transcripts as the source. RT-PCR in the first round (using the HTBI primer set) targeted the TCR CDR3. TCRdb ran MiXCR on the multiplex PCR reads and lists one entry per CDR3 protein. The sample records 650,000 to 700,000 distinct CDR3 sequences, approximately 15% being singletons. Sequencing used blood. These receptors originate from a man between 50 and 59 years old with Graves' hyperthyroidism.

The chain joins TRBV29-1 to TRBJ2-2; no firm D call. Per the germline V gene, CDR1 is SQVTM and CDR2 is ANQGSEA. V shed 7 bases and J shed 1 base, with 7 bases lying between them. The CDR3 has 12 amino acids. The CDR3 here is CSGRENTGELFF. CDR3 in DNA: TGCAGCGGCCGAGAGAACACCGGGGAGCTGTTTTTT.

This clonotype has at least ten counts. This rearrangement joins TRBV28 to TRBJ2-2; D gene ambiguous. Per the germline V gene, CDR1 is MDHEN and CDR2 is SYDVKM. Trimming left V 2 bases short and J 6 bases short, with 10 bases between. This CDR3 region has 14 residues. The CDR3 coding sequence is TGTGCCAGCAGTTTAAGTTCGGCTTCCGGGGAGCTGTTTTTT. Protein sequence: CASSLSSASGELFF.

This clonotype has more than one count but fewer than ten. The CDR3 is CASSFLRAEQYF. CDR3 nucleotides: TGCGCCAGCAGCTTCCTGAGGGCGGAGCAGTACTTC. The chain recombines TRBV5-1 with TRBJ2-7, with a weak D call TRBD2 (5 bases). Germline assignment: CDR1 SGHRS and CDR2 YFSETQ. Trimming stripped 2 bases from V and 7 bases from J, with 10 bases between. This CDR3 spans 12 amino acids. Full variable domain (missing parts from reference TRBV5-1 and TRBJ2-7): KAGVTQTPRYLIKTRGQQVTLSCSPISGHRSVSWYQQTPGQGLQFLFEYFSETQRNKGNFPGRFSGRQFSNSRSEMNVSTLELGDSALYLCASSFLRAEQYFGPGTRLTVT.